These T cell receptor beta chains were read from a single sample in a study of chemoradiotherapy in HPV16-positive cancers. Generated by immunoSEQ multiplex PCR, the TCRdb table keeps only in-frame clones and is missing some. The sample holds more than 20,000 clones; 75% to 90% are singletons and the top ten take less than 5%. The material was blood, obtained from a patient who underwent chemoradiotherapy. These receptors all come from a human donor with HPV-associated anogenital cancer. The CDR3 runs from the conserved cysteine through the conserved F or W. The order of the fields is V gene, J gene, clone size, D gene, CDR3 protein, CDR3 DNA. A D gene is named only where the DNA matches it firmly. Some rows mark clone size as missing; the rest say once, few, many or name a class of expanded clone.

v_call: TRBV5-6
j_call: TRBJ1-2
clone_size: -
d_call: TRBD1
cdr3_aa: CASSLWVGQGNGYTF
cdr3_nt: TGTGCCAGCAGCTTGTGGGTGGGACAGGGAAATGGCTACACCTTC

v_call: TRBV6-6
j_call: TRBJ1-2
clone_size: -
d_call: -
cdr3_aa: CASSYSGQRYGYTF
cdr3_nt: TGTGCCAGCAGTTACTCGGGTCAGAGGTATGGCTACACCTTC

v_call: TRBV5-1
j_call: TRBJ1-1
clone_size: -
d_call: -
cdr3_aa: CASSLGLGTEAFF
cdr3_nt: TGCGCCAGCAGCTTGGGCCTCGGCACTGAAGCTTTCTTT

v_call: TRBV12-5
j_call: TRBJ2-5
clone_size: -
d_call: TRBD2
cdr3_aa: CASGLGGGPETQYF
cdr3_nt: TGTGCTAGTGGCCTCGGGGGGGGCCCGGAGACCCAGTACTTC

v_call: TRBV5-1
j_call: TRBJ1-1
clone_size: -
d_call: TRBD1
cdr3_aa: CASSFGQANTEAFF
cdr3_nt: TGCGCCAGCAGCTTCGGACAGGCCAACACTGAAGCTTTCTTT

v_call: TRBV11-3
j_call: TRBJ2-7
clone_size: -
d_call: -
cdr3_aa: CASSLDHYEQYF
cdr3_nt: TGTGCCAGCAGCTTAGATCACTACGAGCAGTACTTC

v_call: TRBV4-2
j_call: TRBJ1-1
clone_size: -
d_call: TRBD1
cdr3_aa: CASSQDRDRDRSFF
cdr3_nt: TGTGCCAGCAGCCAAGATCGGGACAGAGATAGGTCTTTCTTT

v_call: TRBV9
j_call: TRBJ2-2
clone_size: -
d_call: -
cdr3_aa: CASSVARYTGELFF
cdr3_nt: TGTGCCAGCAGCGTAGCGCGATACACCGGGGAGCTGTTTTTT

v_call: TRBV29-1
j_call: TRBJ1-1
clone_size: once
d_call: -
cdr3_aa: CSVGSGASTEAFF
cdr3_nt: TGCAGCGTTGGTTCGGGGGCGAGCACTGAAGCTTTCTTT

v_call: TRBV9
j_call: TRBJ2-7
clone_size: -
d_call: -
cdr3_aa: CASSPAREDSYEQYF
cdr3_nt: TGTGCCAGCAGCCCGGCTAGGGAAGACTCCTACGAGCAGTACTTC

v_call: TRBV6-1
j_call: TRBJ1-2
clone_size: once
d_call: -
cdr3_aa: CASSYGVGYTF
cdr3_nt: TGTGCCAGCAGTTACGGCGTTGGCTACACCTTC

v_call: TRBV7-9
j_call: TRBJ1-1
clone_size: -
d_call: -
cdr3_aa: CASSLGTLDTEAFF
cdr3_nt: TGTGCCAGCAGCTTAGGAACCTTGGACACTGAAGCTTTCTTT

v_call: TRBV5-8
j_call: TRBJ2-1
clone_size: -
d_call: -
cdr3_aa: CASSTYWTRKVDEQFF
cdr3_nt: TGTGCCAGCAGCACCTACTGGACACGGAAGGTCGATGAGCAGTTCTTC

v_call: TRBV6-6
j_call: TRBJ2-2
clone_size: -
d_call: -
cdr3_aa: CASSRLLADTGELFF
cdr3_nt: TGTGCCAGCAGCCGCCTCCTAGCCGACACCGGGGAGCTGTTTTTT

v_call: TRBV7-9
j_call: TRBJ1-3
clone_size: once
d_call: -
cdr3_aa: CASSYRDSGGNTIYF
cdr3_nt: TGTGCCAGCAGCTATCGGGACTCTGGGGGAAACACCATATATTTT

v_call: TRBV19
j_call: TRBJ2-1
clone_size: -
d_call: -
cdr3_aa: CASSIGTGSYNEQFF
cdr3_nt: TGTGCCAGTAGTATTGGCACAGGGTCCTACAATGAGCAGTTCTTC

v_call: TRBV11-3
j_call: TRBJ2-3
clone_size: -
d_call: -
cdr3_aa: CASSRDGDSDTQYF
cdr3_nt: TGTGCCAGCAGTCGGGACGGAGATTCAGATACGCAGTATTTT

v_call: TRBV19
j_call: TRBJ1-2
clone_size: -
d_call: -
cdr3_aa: CASSFSGFRAYGYTF
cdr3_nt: TGTGCCAGTAGTTTCTCCGGATTCAGGGCTTATGGCTACACCTTC

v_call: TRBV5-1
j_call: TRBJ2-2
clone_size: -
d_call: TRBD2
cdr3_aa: CASSLAGTSLNTGELFF
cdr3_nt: TGCGCCAGCAGCTTGGCCGGGACTAGCCTTAACACCGGGGAGCTGTTTTTT

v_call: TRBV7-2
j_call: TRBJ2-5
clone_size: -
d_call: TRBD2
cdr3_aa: CASSPSRLAGTETQYF
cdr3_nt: TGTGCCAGCAGCCCTAGCCGACTAGCGGGGACAGAGACCCAGTACTTC

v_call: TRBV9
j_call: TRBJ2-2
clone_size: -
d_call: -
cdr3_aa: CASGSGELFF
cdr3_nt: TGTGCCAGCGGGAGCGGGGAGCTGTTTTTT

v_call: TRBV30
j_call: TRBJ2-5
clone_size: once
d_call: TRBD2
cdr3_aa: CALSAGTSGTETQYF
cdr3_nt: TGTGCCCTGTCAGCCGGGACTAGCGGCACAGAGACCCAGTACTTC

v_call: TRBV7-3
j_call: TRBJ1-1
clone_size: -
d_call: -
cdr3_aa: CASSLRWGTEAFF
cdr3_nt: TGTGCCAGCAGCTTGCGGTGGGGAACTGAAGCTTTCTTT

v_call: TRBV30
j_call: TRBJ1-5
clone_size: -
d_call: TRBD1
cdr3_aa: CAWSRAGGGQPQHF
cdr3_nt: TGTGCCTGGAGTAGGGCAGGGGGCGGTCAGCCCCAGCATTTT

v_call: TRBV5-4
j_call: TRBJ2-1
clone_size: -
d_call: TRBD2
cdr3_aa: CASSFGLAVMSSYNEQFF
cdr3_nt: TGTGCCAGCAGCTTCGGACTAGCGGTTATGAGCTCCTACAATGAGCAGTTCTTC

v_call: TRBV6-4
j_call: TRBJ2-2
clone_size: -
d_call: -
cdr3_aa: CASSDSRASGELFF
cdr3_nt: TGTGCCAGCAGTGACTCGCGAGCCTCCGGGGAGCTGTTTTTT